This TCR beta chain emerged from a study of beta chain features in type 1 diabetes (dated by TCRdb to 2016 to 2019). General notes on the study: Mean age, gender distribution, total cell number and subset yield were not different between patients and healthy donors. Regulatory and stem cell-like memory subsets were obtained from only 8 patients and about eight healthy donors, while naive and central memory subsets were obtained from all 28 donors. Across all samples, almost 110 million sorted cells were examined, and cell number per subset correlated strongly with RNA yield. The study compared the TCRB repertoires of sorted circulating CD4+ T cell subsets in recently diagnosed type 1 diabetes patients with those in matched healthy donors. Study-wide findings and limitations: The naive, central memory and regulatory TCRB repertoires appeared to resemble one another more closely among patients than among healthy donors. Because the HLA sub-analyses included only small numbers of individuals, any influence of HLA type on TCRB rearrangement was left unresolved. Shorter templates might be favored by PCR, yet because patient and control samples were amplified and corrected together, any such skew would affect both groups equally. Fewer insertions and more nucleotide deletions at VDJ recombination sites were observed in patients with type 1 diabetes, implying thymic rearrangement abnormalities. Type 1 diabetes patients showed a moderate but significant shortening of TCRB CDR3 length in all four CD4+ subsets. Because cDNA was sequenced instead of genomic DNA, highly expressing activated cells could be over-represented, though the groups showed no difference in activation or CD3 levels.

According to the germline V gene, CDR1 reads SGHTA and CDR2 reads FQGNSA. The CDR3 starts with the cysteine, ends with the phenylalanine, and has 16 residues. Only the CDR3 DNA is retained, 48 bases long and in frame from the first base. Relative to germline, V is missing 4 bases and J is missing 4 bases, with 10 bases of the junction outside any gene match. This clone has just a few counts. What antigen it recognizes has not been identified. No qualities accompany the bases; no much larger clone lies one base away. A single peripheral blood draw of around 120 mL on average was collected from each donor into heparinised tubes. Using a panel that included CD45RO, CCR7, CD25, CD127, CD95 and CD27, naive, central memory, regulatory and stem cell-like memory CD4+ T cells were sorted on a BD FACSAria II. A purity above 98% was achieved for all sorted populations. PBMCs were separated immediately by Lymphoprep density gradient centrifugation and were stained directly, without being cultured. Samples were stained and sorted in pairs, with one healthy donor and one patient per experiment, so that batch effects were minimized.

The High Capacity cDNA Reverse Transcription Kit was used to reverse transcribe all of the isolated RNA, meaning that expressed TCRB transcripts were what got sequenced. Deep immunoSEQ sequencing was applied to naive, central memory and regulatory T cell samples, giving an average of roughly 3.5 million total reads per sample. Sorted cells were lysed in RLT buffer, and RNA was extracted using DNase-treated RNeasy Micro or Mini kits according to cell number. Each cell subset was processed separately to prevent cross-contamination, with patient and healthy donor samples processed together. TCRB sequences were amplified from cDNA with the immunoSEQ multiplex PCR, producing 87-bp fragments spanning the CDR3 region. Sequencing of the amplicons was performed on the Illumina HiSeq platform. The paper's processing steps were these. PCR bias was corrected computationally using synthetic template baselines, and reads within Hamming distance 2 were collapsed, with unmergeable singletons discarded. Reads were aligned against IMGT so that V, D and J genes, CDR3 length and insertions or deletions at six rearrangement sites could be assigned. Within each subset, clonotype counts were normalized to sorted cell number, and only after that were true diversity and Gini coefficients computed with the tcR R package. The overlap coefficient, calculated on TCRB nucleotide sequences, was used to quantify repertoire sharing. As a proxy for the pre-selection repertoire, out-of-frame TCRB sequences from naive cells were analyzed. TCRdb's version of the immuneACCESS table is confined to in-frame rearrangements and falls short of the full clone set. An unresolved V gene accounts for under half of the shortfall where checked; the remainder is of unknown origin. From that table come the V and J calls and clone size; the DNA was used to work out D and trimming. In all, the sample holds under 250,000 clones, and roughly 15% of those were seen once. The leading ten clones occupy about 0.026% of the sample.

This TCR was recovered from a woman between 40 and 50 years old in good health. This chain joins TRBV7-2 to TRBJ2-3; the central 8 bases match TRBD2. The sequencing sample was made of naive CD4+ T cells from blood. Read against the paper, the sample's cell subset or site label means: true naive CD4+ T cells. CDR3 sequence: CASSSSAGGGADTQYF. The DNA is TGTGCCAGCAGCTCCTCCGCGGGGGGAGGGGCAGATACGCAGTATTTT.